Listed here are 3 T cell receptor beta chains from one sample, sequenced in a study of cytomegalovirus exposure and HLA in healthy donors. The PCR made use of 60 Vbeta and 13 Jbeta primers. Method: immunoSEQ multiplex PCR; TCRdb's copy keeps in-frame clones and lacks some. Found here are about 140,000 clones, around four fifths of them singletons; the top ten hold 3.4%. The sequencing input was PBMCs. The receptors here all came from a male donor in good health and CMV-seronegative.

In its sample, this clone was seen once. The CDR3 DNA sequence: TGTGCCAGCAGTGAAAGAGGGAGAAGTAACAATGAGCAGTTCTTC. Translation gives CASSERGRSNNEQFF. The V and J genes are TRBV25-1 and TRBJ2-1; D perhaps matches TRBD2 (5 bases). The CDR3 covers 15 residues. Germline loops: CDR1 MGHDK, CDR2 SYGVNS. Trimming left V 2 bases short and J 5 bases short, with 13 bases between.

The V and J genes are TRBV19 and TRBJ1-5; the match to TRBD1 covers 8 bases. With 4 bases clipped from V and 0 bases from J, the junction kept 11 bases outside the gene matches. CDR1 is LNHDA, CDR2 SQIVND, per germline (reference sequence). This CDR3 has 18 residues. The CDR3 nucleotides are TGTGCCAGTAGTAATTTAAGGACAGGGTCGTATAGCAATCAGCCCCAGCATTTT. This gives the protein CASSNLRTGSYSNQPQHF. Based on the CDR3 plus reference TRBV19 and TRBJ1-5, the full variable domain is DGGITQSPKYLFRKEGQNVTLSCEQNLNHDAMYWYRQDPGQGLRLIYYSQIVNDFQKGDIAEGYSVSREKKESFPLTVTSAQKNPTAFYLCASSNLRTGSYSNQPQHFGDGTRLSIL.

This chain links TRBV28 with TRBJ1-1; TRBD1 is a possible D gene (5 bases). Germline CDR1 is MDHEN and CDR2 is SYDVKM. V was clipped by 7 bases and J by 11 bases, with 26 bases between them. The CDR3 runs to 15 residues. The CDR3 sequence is CASNGGAVVEVVAFF. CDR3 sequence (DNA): TGTGCCAGCAACGGCGGGGCCGTTGTCGAGGTTGTGGCTTTCTTT.